What follows are 4 T cell receptor beta chains derived from one specimen sequenced in a study of tumor-infiltrating lymphocytes in oesophageal squamous cell carcinoma. MiXCR was run by TCRdb on the PCR reads, yielding one entry per CDR3 protein. The sample has 15,000 to 20,000 distinct CDR3 sequences; around 50% are singletons. The sample taken for sequencing was normal esophageal tissue next to the tumor. Receptors were obtained from a female donor with esophageal squamous cell carcinoma.

The J gene is TRBJ2-3, the V gene TRBV18; TRBD1 aligns across 9 bases. The germline CDR1 and CDR2 sequences are KGHSH and LQKENI. CDR3 length equals 14 residues. The V and J ends lost 3 bases and 11 bases, in that order; junction bases with no gene match: 9. As DNA, the CDR3 is TGTGCCAGCTCACCTGGGACAGGGACCTACGAGCAGTATTTT. This gives the protein CASSPGTGTYEQYF.

On this clonotype itself: This may arise from a read error, as a much more abundant clone is one base away. The CDR3 coding sequence is TGTGCCAGCAGCTTAGATCTAAGGGGGCGCCTGGAGACCCAGTTCTTC. Translated, it gives CASSLDLRGRLETQFF. The genes are TRBV11-2 and TRBJ2-5; TRBD1 matches 7 bases. The J call is doubtful: the DNA matches TRBJ2-1 better. The germline V gene has CDR1 SGHAT and CDR2 FQNNGV. The CDR3 spans 16 residues.

This clonotype has a count of ten or more. The chain joins TRBV5-5 to TRBJ1-5; TRBD1 matches at 10 bases. The V gene's germline CDR1 is SGHKS and CDR2 YYEKEE (reference sequence). The CDR3 runs to 14 residues. Trimming cost V 0 bases and J 9 bases; bases outside gene matches: 3. The CDR3 nucleotides read TGTGCCAGCAGCTTGGCCGGACAGGGGGGGCCCCAGCATTTT. Translated: CASSLAGQGGPQHF. The full variable domain, in which reference TRBV5-5 and TRBJ1-5 provide the parts outside the CDR3, is DAGVTQSPTHLIKTRGQQVTLRCSPISGHKSVSWYQQVLGQGPQFIFQYYEKEERGRGNFPDRFSARQFPNYSSELNVNALLLGDSALYLCASSLAGQGGPQHFGDGTRLSIL.

This chain links TRBV6-1 with TRBJ2-2, with D perhaps matching TRBD2 (6 bases). This CDR3 spans 14 amino acids. V lost 10 bases and J 0 bases, leaving 12 bases between the germline ends. Germline lookup yields CDR1 MNHNS and CDR2 SASEGT. CDR3 coding DNA: TGTGCCATATCGCGGGGCACGAACACCGGGGAGCTGTTTTTT. Its translation: CAISRGTNTGELFF.